This TCR beta chain is drawn from a study of blood T cell repertoires in COVID-19. The wider study: Donors in the United States, Italy and Spain gave samples during acute or convalescent COVID-19. PBMCs, B-cell-depleted T cells, or T cells were the source of the cDNA or gDNA that made up the material.

As processed by the authors: Amplification of reference gene primers was used by the study to estimate nucleated cell counts. The repertoire was sequenced with immunoSEQ multiplex PCR; TCRdb's copy has only in-frame clones and lacks some. Clone size and V and J calls were adopted from that table, with D and trimming inferred from the DNA. Of roughly 73,000 clones in the sample, 85% to 90% were seen once. This clone was seen only a few times. Looked up from germline, CDR1 is ENHRY and CDR2 is SYGVKD. The ends were cut back, 7 bases at V and 9 bases at J, with 19 bases in the middle. This CDR3 spans 14 amino acids.

The sequencing input was peripheral blood. The chain employs TRBV10-3 and TRBJ2-1, with D possibly matching TRBD1 (7 bases). The TCR originated in a man between 65 and 79 years old with active COVID-19. Written as DNA, the CDR3 is TGTGCCATCACCCCCGGACAGGCGCGGGGTGAGCAGTTCTTC. Translated: CAITPGQARGEQFF.